The 9 T cell receptor beta chains below come from one sample, sequenced in a study of blood T cell repertoires in COVID-19 (dated by TCRdb to about 2020). Receptors were amplified or captured by the immunoSEQ multiplex PCR assay. Not all clones reach the TCRdb copy of this immuneACCESS table, which keeps in-frame sequences only. Checked studies attribute under half of the gap to unresolved V genes and leave the rest unexplained. Across this sample there are 50,000 or so clones, with roughly four fifths seen only once. The ten largest clones capture roughly 7.7% of the sample. The material sequenced was peripheral blood. These receptors originate from a man in his forties or fifties with acute or convalescent COVID-19.

This chain connects TRBV10-2 to TRBJ1-1; TRBD1 might be the D (5 bases). The CDR3 spans 13 residues. Germline V CDR1 and CDR2: WSHSY, SAAADI. V was clipped by 8 bases and J by 0 bases, with 10 bases between them. The CDR3 sequence: CASSGNVNTEAFF. The DNA for the CDR3 is TGCGCCAGCTCAGGGAACGTGAACACTGAAGCTTTCTTT.

This clone came up a few times. This chain joins TRBV6-5 and TRBJ1-5; D is unclear. Trimming cost V 4 bases and J 8 bases, with 18 bases left between them. The CDR3 totals 15 residues. Germline V gene lookup returns CDR1 MNHEY and CDR2 SVGAGI. The CDR3 region is CASSSLSGRDEPQHF. CDR3 sequence (DNA): TGTGCCAGCAGTTCTCTGTCCGGGAGAGATGAGCCCCAGCATTTT.

This chain connects TRBV27 to TRBJ1-6; the D gene is possibly TRBD1 (6 bases). Trimming left V 5 bases short and J 10 bases short, with 9 bases between. Germline V gene data show CDR1 as MNHEY and CDR2 as SMNVEV (reference sequence). There are 12 residues in the CDR3. The CDR3 sequence is CASSRQDSPLHF. CDR3 in DNA: TGTGCCAGCAGTCGACAGGACTCACCCCTCCACTTT.

The rearrangement joins TRBV15 to TRBJ2-3; the D gene is possibly TRBD1 (7 bases). Germline-derived CDR1 and CDR2 are LNHNV and YYDKDF (reference sequence). Trimming removed 1 base from V and 4 bases from J, with 24 bases in between. CDR3 length equals 19 residues. As DNA, the CDR3 is TGTGCCACCAGCAGAGGAGGAAACCTCCGAGGGGGCGGGGCAGATACGCAGTATTTT. The encoded protein is CATSRGGNLRGGGADTQYF.

V gene TRBV19 combines with J gene TRBJ2-2; maybe TRBD2 (6 bases). The CDR3 has 16 amino acids. Germline V CDR1 and CDR2: LNHDA, SQIVND (reference sequence). Trimming removed 6 bases at V and 4 bases at J, with 18 bases between. CDR3 sequence: CASRTGGVMVTGELFF. As DNA, the CDR3 is TGTGCCAGTAGAACAGGCGGGGTAATGGTCACCGGGGAGCTGTTTTTT.

The rearrangement uses TRBV10-3 and TRBJ2-2; D might be TRBD2 (5 bases). Deletions cut 2 bases from V and 6 bases from J, with 19 bases between. This CDR3 comprises 17 residues. Germline lookup yields CDR1 ENHRY and CDR2 SYGVKD. The CDR3 coding sequence is TGTGCCATCAGTGAGGCAACTAGTTTTTCTGGCCCCGGGGAGCTGTTTTTT. The encoded protein is CAISEATSFSGPGELFF.

This chain uses TRBV6-6 with TRBJ1-1; TRBD1 is a possible D gene (5 bases). CDR3 length: 16 amino acids. V lost 6 bases, J lost 1 base, and 18 bases lay in between. Germline V CDR1 and CDR2: MNHNY, SVGAGI (reference sequence). CDR3 protein: CASSQHRPGGNTEAFF. CDR3 nucleotides: TGTGCCAGCAGCCAACATCGACCGGGGGGGAACACTGAAGCTTTCTTT.

The chain is built from TRBV9 and TRBJ2-2; possibly TRBD1 for D (5 bases). CDR3 size: 15 residues. CDR1 and CDR2 from the germline V gene are SGDLS and YYNGEE. The V end lost 0 bases, the J end lost 6 bases, and 12 bases lay between the germline ends. CDR3 sequence reads: CASSVGPIRAGELFF. In DNA form, the CDR3 reads TGTGCCAGCAGCGTAGGTCCAATCAGGGCCGGGGAGCTGTTTTTT. Full variable domain (rest looked up from reference TRBV9 and TRBJ2-2): DSGVTQTPKHLITATGQRVTLRCSPRSGDLSVYWYQQSLDQGLQFLIQYYNGEERAKGNILERFSAQQFPDLHSELNLSSLELGDSALYFCASSVGPIRAGELFFGEGSRLTVL.

The chain has TRBV19 and TRBJ2-5; TRBD1 is a possible D gene (5 bases). The germline V and J ends were trimmed by 3 bases and 7 bases, with 12 bases remaining between them. The CDR3 consists of 13 residues. Per the germline V gene, CDR1 is LNHDA and CDR2 is SQIVND (reference sequence). CDR3 in amino acids: CASSIRGVVTQYF. The CDR3 DNA follows: TGTGCCAGTAGTATTAGGGGCGTAGTGACCCAGTACTTC.